The sequence of this TCR beta chain was determined in a study of T cells after yellow fever vaccination. MiXCR, run by TCRdb on the 5' RACE reads, gives a single entry per CDR3 protein. The sample has approximately 120,000 distinct CDR3 sequences, roughly 15% seen once; the top ten hold roughly 44%. V was cut by 3 bases and J by 5 bases, with 11 bases left in between. This CDR3 has 14 residues. Whole-study results and caveats: Re-detected after boosting: most primary clones, about 96% of CD4 and 80% to 90% of CD8.

This clonotype has just a few counts. No antigen is known for it. The clonotype originates from a man aged 18 to 29 who received the YFV17D yellow fever vaccine. The specimen comprised CD8+ T cells sorted from PBMCs, sampled 5 days after the yellow fever booster vaccination. This chain joins TRBV12-3 or TRBV12-4 and TRBJ2-1; D is possibly TRBD1 or TRBD2 (5 bases each). The CDR3 DNA is TGTGCCAGCAGTTTGGTGGGGACCCACAATGAGCAGTTCTTC. It specifies CASSLVGTHNEQFF.